This T cell receptor beta chain was sequenced in a study of Tregs in tolerant kidney transplant recipients. Overall study results and limits: Expanding Tregs on activated donor B cells appeared to best identify donor-specific TCRbeta clones. Biological reproducibility was not directly addressed in this study.

Worth noting for this clone: Its antigen is currently unknown.

CDR3 length equals 14 residues. The V and J ends lost 6 bases and 0 bases respectively, with 13 bases between them. Germline lookup yields CDR1 SGHRS and CDR2 YFSETQ. Using immunoSEQ multiplex PCR, the repertoire was profiled, and TCRdb retains in-frame clones only, with some absent. The table includes 15,000 to 20,000 clones, roughly 82% detected once. Thawed PBMCs were FACS-sorted into unstimulated CD4+CD25+CD127- regulatory T cells, CD4+CD25- non-regulatory cells, CD4 and CD8 cells. An overnight rest at 37°C with approximately 210 IU/ml IL-2 preceded regulatory T cell sorting from thawed PBMCs. Sample: Tregs from blood. This rearrangement joins TRBV5-1 to TRBJ2-7; D possibly corresponds to TRBD1 (5 bases). This TCR was sampled from a human donor in good health. CDR3 nucleotides: TGCGCCAGCACGCCCCACGACAGCTCCTACGAGCAGTACTTC. It encodes CASTPHDSSYEQYF.